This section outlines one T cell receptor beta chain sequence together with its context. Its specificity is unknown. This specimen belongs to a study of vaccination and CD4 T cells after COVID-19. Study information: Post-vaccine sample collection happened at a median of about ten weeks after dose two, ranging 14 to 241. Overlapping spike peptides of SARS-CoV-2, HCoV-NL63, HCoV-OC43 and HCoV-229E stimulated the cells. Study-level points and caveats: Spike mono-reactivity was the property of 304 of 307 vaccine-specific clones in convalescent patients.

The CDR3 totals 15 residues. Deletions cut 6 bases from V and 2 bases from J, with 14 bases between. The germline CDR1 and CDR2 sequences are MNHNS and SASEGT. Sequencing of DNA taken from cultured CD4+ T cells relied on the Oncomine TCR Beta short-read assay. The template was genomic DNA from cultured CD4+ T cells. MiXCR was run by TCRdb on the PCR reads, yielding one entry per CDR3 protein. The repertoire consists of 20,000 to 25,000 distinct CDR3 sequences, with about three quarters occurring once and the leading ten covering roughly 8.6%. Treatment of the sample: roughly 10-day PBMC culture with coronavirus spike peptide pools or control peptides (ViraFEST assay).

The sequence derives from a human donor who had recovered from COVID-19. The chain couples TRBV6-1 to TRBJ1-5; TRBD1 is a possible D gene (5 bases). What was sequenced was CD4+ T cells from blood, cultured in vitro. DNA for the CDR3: TGTGCCAGCAGCTCGGGAGGGGCGGGCAATCAGCCCCAGCATTTT. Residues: CASSSGGAGNQPQHF.